Presented here are 21 T cell receptor beta chains from one specimen sequenced in a study of CD4+ T cells in melanoma. Here immunoSEQ multiplex PCR was the method, and the copy in TCRdb shows in-frame clones only, minus some. The top ten hold 20% to 25% of the sample, which has thousands of clones, 66% seen once. Sequencing used cells from a culture (not recorded whether cultured in vitro). All receptors come from a human donor with melanoma.

The CDR3 loop is CASSLSDSYFYGYTF. CDR3 nucleotide sequence: TGTGCCAGCAGTTTATCGGACAGTTACTTTTATGGCTACACCTTC. The chain combines TRBV28 with TRBJ1-2, with D tentatively TRBD1 (6 bases). Germline CDR1 reads MDHEN; CDR2 reads SYDVKM. The length of the CDR3 is 15 residues. The V end lost 1 base, the J end lost 5 bases, and 14 bases lay between the germline ends.

The chain recombines TRBV10-1 with TRBJ2-7; D is unclear. Germline V gives CDR1 WNHNN, CDR2 SYGVQD (reference sequence). Trimming took off 1 base at V and 2 bases at J, with 12 bases between the two ends. The CDR3 runs 15 residues. The CDR3 DNA reads TGCGCCAGCAGTGAGTACACCAACCAAACCTACGAGCAGTACTTC. This encodes CASSEYTNQTYEQYF.

This clone was picked up a small number of times. The rearrangement links TRBV2 to TRBJ1-1; 9 bases fit TRBD1. The CDR3 contains 14 residues. Looked up from germline, CDR1 is SNHLY and CDR2 is FYNNEI. The V gene end was trimmed by 6 bases and the J gene end by 7 bases; junction bases not matched to a gene: 9. In nucleotides, the CDR3 is TGTGCCAGCAGGGACAGGGGTTTTTCTGATGAAGCTTTCTTT. This encodes CASRDRGFSDEAFF.

Only a few counts were recorded for this clone. The rearrangement links TRBV27 to TRBJ1-2, with 7 bases identical to TRBD1. The junction had 3 bases not matched to a gene; V was cut back by 2 bases and J by 6 bases. The CDR3 has 13 amino acids. In germline, CDR1 is MNHEY, CDR2 SMNVEV (reference sequence). CDR3 DNA sequence: TGTGCCAGCAGTTTAAACAGGGGAGATGGCTACACCTTC. Protein sequence: CASSLNRGDGYTF.

The chain links TRBV4-1 to TRBJ1-4; no reliable D call. The CDR3 totals 14 residues. Germline CDR1 reads MGHRA; CDR2 reads YSYEKL. V shed 3 bases and J shed 6 bases, with 11 bases lying between them. The CDR3 spells CASSQAGDYEKLFF. The CDR3 nucleotides read TGCGCCAGCAGCCAGGCCGGAGATTATGAAAAACTGTTTTTT.

The chain combines TRBV19 with TRBJ1-2; possibly TRBD1 for D (5 bases). Germline CDR1 LNHDA, CDR2 SQIVND (reference sequence). V lost 3 bases and J lost 2, with 10 bases in between. The CDR3 contains 14 residues. The CDR3 sequence is CASSIDSNNYGYTF. The CDR3 nucleotides read TGTGCCAGTAGTATTGACAGTAACAACTATGGCTACACCTTC.

V is TRBV2 and J is TRBJ2-2; a possible D gene is TRBD2 (5 bases). Germline values: CDR1 SNHLY, CDR2 FYNNEI. Trimming took off 11 bases at V and 6 bases at J, with 13 bases between the two ends. The length of the CDR3 is 12 residues. The CDR3 spells CAEGRWAGELFF. The CDR3 bases are TGTGCCGAGGGAAGGTGGGCCGGGGAGCTGTTTTTT.

This chain joins TRBV5-6 and TRBJ2-7; D remains unclear. The CDR3 loop spans 14 amino acids. The V gene's germline CDR1 is SGHDT and CDR2 YYEEEE. Trimming removed 0 bases from V and 3 bases from J, with 10 bases in between. CDR3 sequence reads: CASSLGVVLYEQYF. The DNA for the CDR3 is TGTGCCAGCAGCTTGGGGGTAGTACTCTACGAGCAGTACTTC.

By sample share, this clone is medium-sized. The chain has TRBV27 and TRBJ2-7; 10 bases agree with TRBD2. J gave up 3 bases and V 7 bases, and 9 bases lay outside the gene matches. This CDR3 is built from 15 residues. CDR1 is MNHEY and CDR2 is SMNVEV in the germline V gene (reference sequence). The CDR3 protein is CASTYSGGTFYEQYF. The CDR3 nucleotides are TGTGCCAGCACCTATAGCGGGGGGACCTTCTACGAGCAGTACTTC.

DNA for the CDR3: TGTGCCAGCAGTGGGACAGGGGGGTCAGATACGCAGTATTTT. Amino acids: CASSGTGGSDTQYF. This sequence joins TRBV2 and TRBJ2-3; 10 bases map to TRBD1. The CDR3 covers 14 residues. CDR1 is SNHLY and CDR2 is FYNNEI in the germline V gene. V was clipped by 4 bases and J by 4 bases; unmatched bases: 2.

The V gene is TRBV20-1, the J gene TRBJ2-7, with D unclear. Trimming shortened V by 6 bases and J by 3 bases, and 9 bases separated the two germline ends. The length of the CDR3 is 11 residues. Germline CDR1 DFQATT, CDR2 SNEGSKA (reference sequence). The CDR3 coding sequence is TGCAGTGCCTGGCATAACTACGAGCAGTACTTC. It codes for CSAWHNYEQYF.

This chain links TRBV10-2 with TRBJ2-4; 8 nucleotides match TRBD2. The CDR3 has 15 residues. V shed 3 bases, J shed 8 bases, and the junction held 9 bases outside the gene matches. The V gene's germline CDR1 is WSHSY and CDR2 SAAADI. The chain's CDR3 is CASSDGGGPLDIQYF. As DNA, the CDR3 is TGCGCCAGCAGTGACGGCGGGGGGCCCCTGGACATTCAGTACTTC.

This clone was counted once. J is TRBJ1-3 and V is TRBV4-2, with D unclear. Per the germline V gene, CDR1 is LGHNA and CDR2 is YNFKEQ. V lost 0 bases to trimming and J lost 2 bases, with 8 bases between them. CDR3 length equals 15 residues. The CDR3 region is CASSQDHSTGNTIYF. The CDR3 DNA is TGTGCCAGCAGCCAAGACCACAGCACTGGAAACACCATATATTTT.

This chain connects TRBV12-3 or TRBV12-4 to TRBJ1-3; D gene unclear. CDR3 length: 13 amino acids. The germline V and J ends were trimmed by 3 bases and 1 base, with 4 bases remaining between them. CDR3 DNA: TGTGCCAGCAGTTTGAGTTCTGGAAACACCATATATTTT. Residues: CASSLSSGNTIYF.

This clone showed up just a few times. The chain recombines TRBV29-1 with TRBJ2-3, with 9 bases matching TRBD1. With 3 bases clipped from V and 0 bases from J, the junction kept 4 bases outside the gene matches. Germline-derived CDR1 and CDR2 are SQVTM and ANQGSEA. The CDR3 runs to 15 residues. Written as DNA, the CDR3 is TGCAGCGTTGATATGGGACAGGGTAGCACAGATACGCAGTATTTT. This sequence encodes CSVDMGQGSTDTQYF.

CDR3 DNA: TGTGCCAGTAGTATAGGGACAGGGATCACTGAAGCTTTCTTT. This sequence encodes CASSIGTGITEAFF. This chain links TRBV19 with TRBJ1-1; TRBD1 matches 8 bases. The V and J ends lost 1 base and 4 bases, in that order; junction bases with no gene match: 2. The CDR3 runs to 14 residues. In germline, CDR1 is LNHDA, CDR2 SQIVND (reference sequence).

V is TRBV7-2 and J is TRBJ1-5; no reliable D call. V dropped 2 bases and J dropped 6 bases, with 8 bases sitting between them. CDR3 size: 13 residues. The V gene's germline CDR1 is SGHTA and CDR2 FQGNSA. The chain's CDR3 is CASSLYPGQPQHF. The CDR3 DNA sequence: TGTGCCAGCAGCTTATACCCAGGTCAGCCCCAGCATTTT.

The chain carries TRBV28 and TRBJ2-3; D possibly corresponds to TRBD1 (6 bases). Germline V gene data show CDR1 as MDHEN and CDR2 as SYDVKM. There are 14 residues in the CDR3. The V gene lost 0 bases and the J gene lost 4 bases, with 8 bases spanning the gap. The DNA of the CDR3 is TGTGCCAGCAGTTTATGCAGGGGACCAGATACGCAGTATTTT. Translating it yields CASSLCRGPDTQYF. Variable domain in full (rest from reference TRBV28 and TRBJ2-3): DVKVTQSSRYLVKRTGEKVFLECVQDMDHENMFWYRQDPGLGLRLIYFSYDVKMKEKGDIPEGYSVSREKKERFSLILESASTNQTSMYLCASSLCRGPDTQYFGPGTRLTVL.

The V and J genes are TRBV28 and TRBJ1-2; maybe TRBD1 (6 bases). This CDR3 is built from 12 residues. Per germline, CDR1 MDHEN and CDR2 SYDVKM. With 7 bases removed from V and 3 bases from J, the gap between germline ends came to 9 bases. The CDR3 here is CASTTGYYGYTF. CDR3 sequence (DNA): TGTGCCAGCACTACAGGGTACTATGGCTACACCTTC.

V and J are TRBV28 and TRBJ1-1; TRBD1 matches at 9 bases. Per the germline V gene, CDR1 is MDHEN and CDR2 is SYDVKM. With V trimmed by 6 bases and J by 4 bases, 9 bases remained unmatched. The CDR3 has 15 amino acids. The CDR3 loop reads CASSNPPTGGTEAFF. The DNA of the CDR3 is TGTGCCAGCAGCAACCCCCCGACAGGGGGCACTGAAGCTTTCTTT. Combining the CDR3 with reference TRBV28 and TRBJ1-1 gives the whole variable domain DVKVTQSSRYLVKRTGEKVFLECVQDMDHENMFWYRQDPGLGLRLIYFSYDVKMKEKGDIPEGYSVSREKKERFSLILESASTNQTSMYLCASSNPPTGGTEAFFGQGTRLTVV.

This clone was counted only a few times. This sequence joins TRBV2 and TRBJ1-5; D not resolved. Germline V lookup: CDR1 SNHLY, CDR2 FYNNEI. The CDR3 runs to 15 residues. The V gene lost 5 bases and the J gene lost 4 bases, with 15 bases spanning the gap. The chain's CDR3 is CASSSNRGGNQPQHF. CDR3 DNA: TGTGCCAGCAGTTCGAACAGAGGCGGGAATCAGCCCCAGCATTTT.